The clone carrying this T cell receptor beta chain turned up a few times. The data were obtained in a study of response to subunit inactivated influenza vaccine. One entry per CDR3 protein, called by TCRdb with MiXCR from the RT-PCR reads. The table shows hundreds of thousands of distinct CDR3 sequences, with approximately 11% occurring only once. There are 12 residues in the CDR3. Germline V CDR1 and CDR2: DFQATT, SNEGSKA (reference sequence). With 1 base removed from V and 8 bases from J, the gap between germline ends came to 8 bases. A further study also used this sample, focusing on T cells expressing NK-cell markers. This second report adds: With UMIs, 5'RACE template switching was used to make TCR beta cDNA. Investigators obtained TCR beta repertoires from sorted CD3+CD56+NKG2C+, CD3+CD56+NKG2C- and CD3+CD56-NKG2C+ T cells.

The starting material was PBMCs from blood, obtained on the day of vaccination. The V gene is TRBV20-1, the J gene TRBJ2-2, with a possible D match to TRBD2 (6 bases). The sequence was collected from a man aged 45 to 65 who received an inactivated influenza vaccine. The CDR3 region is CSARVTSGELFF. As DNA, the CDR3 is TGCAGTGCTAGAGTGACTAGTGGGGAGCTGTTTTTT.